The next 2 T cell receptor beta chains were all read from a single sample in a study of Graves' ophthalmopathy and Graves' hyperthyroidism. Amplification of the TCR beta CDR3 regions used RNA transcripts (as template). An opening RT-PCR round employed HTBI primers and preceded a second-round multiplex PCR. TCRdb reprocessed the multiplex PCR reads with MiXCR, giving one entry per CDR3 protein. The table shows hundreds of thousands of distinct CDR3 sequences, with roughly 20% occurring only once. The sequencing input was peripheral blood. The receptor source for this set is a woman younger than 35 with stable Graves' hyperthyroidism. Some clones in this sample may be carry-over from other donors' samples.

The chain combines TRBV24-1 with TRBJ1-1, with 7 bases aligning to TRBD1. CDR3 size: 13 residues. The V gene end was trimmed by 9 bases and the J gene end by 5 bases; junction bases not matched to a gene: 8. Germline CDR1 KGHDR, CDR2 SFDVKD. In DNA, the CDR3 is TGTGCCACCCGAGACAGGGAGGAGACTGAAGCTTTCTTT. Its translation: CATRDREETEAFF.

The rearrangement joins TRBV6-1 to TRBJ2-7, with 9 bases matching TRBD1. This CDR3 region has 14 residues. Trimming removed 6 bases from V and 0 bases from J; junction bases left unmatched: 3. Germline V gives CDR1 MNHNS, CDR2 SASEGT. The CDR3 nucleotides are TGTGCCAGCAGAACGGGACAGGGCTCCTACGAGCAGTACGTC. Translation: CASRTGQGSYEQYV.